The rows below give T cell receptor beta chains drawn from one sample of a study of monozygotic twins with cystic fibrosis. Assay used: immunoSEQ multiplex PCR; TCRdb lists only in-frame clones, some missing. The data hold about 9,600 clones, with approximately 91% observed a single time. Sequencing input: blood. Receptors originate from a boy aged 2 to 9 with cystic fibrosis. Both conserved end residues are part of each CDR3. D genes are given only for firm matches. Not every row has a clone size; where given, it reads once, few, many or a size class.

clone size: few; J gene: TRBJ1-2; V gene: TRBV7-8; D gene: -; CDR3 DNA: TGTGCCAGCTCCCGGGGGCTTGTATATGGCTACACCTTC; CDR3 protein: CASSRGLVYGYTF
clone size: -; J gene: TRBJ2-3; V gene: TRBV2; D gene: -; CDR3 DNA: TGTGCCAGCAGGGGCCAGCGGGCCCCAGATACGCAGTATTTT; CDR3 protein: CASRGQRAPDTQYF
clone size: -; J gene: TRBJ2-3; V gene: TRBV29-1; D gene: TRBD1; CDR3 DNA: TGCAGCTTCCCTGCGGGACAGGGCCCCGATACGCAGTATTTT; CDR3 protein: CSFPAGQGPDTQYF
clone size: -; J gene: TRBJ1-5; V gene: TRBV2; D gene: TRBD1; CDR3 DNA: TGTGCCAGCAGTCGCCCGGGACAGGGGGCGGATCAGCCCCAGCATTTT; CDR3 protein: CASSRPGQGADQPQHF
clone size: -; J gene: TRBJ2-7; V gene: TRBV7-2; D gene: -; CDR3 DNA: TGTGCCAGCAGTGGCGGCGGATATAAGGGGAACGAGCAGTACTTC; CDR3 protein: CASSGGGYKGNEQYF
clone size: once; J gene: TRBJ1-2; V gene: TRBV15; D gene: -; CDR3 DNA: TGTGCCACCAGCAGAGATTTAAACACTAACTATGGCTACACCTTC; CDR3 protein: CATSRDLNTNYGYTF
clone size: -; J gene: TRBJ2-1; V gene: TRBV7-9; D gene: TRBD1; CDR3 DNA: TGTGCCAGCAGCATAACAGGGGGCAAGTACAATGAGCAGTTCTTC; CDR3 protein: CASSITGGKYNEQFF
clone size: -; J gene: TRBJ2-5; V gene: TRBV5-1; D gene: -; CDR3 DNA: TGCGCCAGCAGCTTGGAGGGGCGGGAGACCCAGTACTTC; CDR3 protein: CASSLEGRETQYF
clone size: -; J gene: TRBJ1-3; V gene: TRBV9; D gene: -; CDR3 DNA: TGTGCCAGCAGCACACTGGCGGCGGTGGCTGGAAACACCATATATTTT; CDR3 protein: CASSTLAAVAGNTIYF
clone size: -; J gene: TRBJ1-2; V gene: TRBV2; D gene: -; CDR3 DNA: TGTGCCAGCAGCCCCGAGGGTAACTATGGCTACACCTTC; CDR3 protein: CASSPEGNYGYTF
clone size: few; J gene: TRBJ1-2; V gene: TRBV2; D gene: TRBD1; CDR3 DNA: TGTGCCAGCGCCAAAGAGGGACAGGGGGCAAGGTATGGCTACACCTTC; CDR3 protein: CASAKEGQGARYGYTF
clone size: once; J gene: TRBJ2-1; V gene: TRBV5-4; D gene: TRBD1; CDR3 DNA: TGTGCCAGCAGTGGACAGGGGGCCACCTACAATGAGCAGTTCTTC; CDR3 protein: CASSGQGATYNEQFF
clone size: -; J gene: TRBJ2-3; V gene: TRBV2; D gene: -; CDR3 DNA: TGTGCCAGCAGTGAGTCTACAGCCTTAGGAACAGATACGCAGTATTTT; CDR3 protein: CASSESTALGTDTQYF
clone size: -; J gene: TRBJ1-2; V gene: TRBV2; D gene: -; CDR3 DNA: TGTGCCAGCACGGCCGGGACCTATGGCTACACCTTC; CDR3 protein: CASTAGTYGYTF
clone size: -; J gene: TRBJ2-7; V gene: TRBV15; D gene: TRBD1; CDR3 DNA: TGTGCCACCAGCAGAGATCACAGGGGGCTTAACGAGCAGTACTTC; CDR3 protein: CATSRDHRGLNEQYF
clone size: -; J gene: TRBJ1-5; V gene: TRBV4-1; D gene: -; CDR3 DNA: TGCGCCAGCAGCCCCCGCGGAGAGGGCAATCAGCCCCAGCATTTT; CDR3 protein: CASSPRGEGNQPQHF
clone size: -; J gene: TRBJ1-1; V gene: TRBV7-2; D gene: TRBD1; CDR3 DNA: TGTGCCAGCAGCTTAGGGACAGGAAACACTGAAGCTTTCTTT; CDR3 protein: CASSLGTGNTEAFF
clone size: -; J gene: TRBJ1-5; V gene: TRBV4-1; D gene: TRBD1; CDR3 DNA: TGCGCCAGCAGCCAACTATATGGACAGGGGGCTCATAGCAATCAGCCCCAGCATTTT; CDR3 protein: CASSQLYGQGAHSNQPQHF
clone size: few; J gene: TRBJ1-6; V gene: TRBV9; D gene: -; CDR3 DNA: TGTGCCAGCAGCGTAGGCCTCTCGTATTCACCCCTCCACTTT; CDR3 protein: CASSVGLSYSPLHF
clone size: -; J gene: TRBJ1-5; V gene: TRBV11-2; D gene: -; CDR3 DNA: TGTGCCAGCAGCTTTGGGAGCAATCAGCCCCAGCATTTT; CDR3 protein: CASSFGSNQPQHF
clone size: -; J gene: TRBJ2-1; V gene: TRBV5-1; D gene: -; CDR3 DNA: TGCGCCAGCAGCTTGGCGACGGGGGGCAAGTCCTACAATGAGCAGTTCTTC; CDR3 protein: CASSLATGGKSYNEQFF
clone size: -; J gene: TRBJ2-5; V gene: TRBV15; D gene: -; CDR3 DNA: TGTGCCACCAGCAGAGCGAGGGAGACCCAGTACTTC; CDR3 protein: CATSRARETQYF
clone size: -; J gene: TRBJ2-5; V gene: TRBV11-3; D gene: TRBD2; CDR3 DNA: TGTGCCAGCAGCCCACGGGGGGGGCGCCGAGAGACCCAGTACTTC; CDR3 protein: CASSPRGGRRETQYF
clone size: -; J gene: TRBJ1-4; V gene: TRBV4-2; D gene: -; CDR3 DNA: TGTGCCAGCAGCCTTGAGGGGACGAACTCTAATGAAAAACTGTTTTTT; CDR3 protein: CASSLEGTNSNEKLFF
clone size: -; J gene: TRBJ2-7; V gene: TRBV5-1; D gene: -; CDR3 DNA: TGCGCCAGCAGCTTGAGTTTTGGATCCTACGAGCAGTACTTC; CDR3 protein: CASSLSFGSYEQYF
clone size: -; J gene: TRBJ1-2; V gene: TRBV5-4; D gene: -; CDR3 DNA: TGTGCCAGCAGCAACCAGGACAGTTGGAATGGCTACACCTTC; CDR3 protein: CASSNQDSWNGYTF
clone size: -; J gene: TRBJ1-1; V gene: TRBV30; D gene: TRBD1; CDR3 DNA: TGTGCCGGGGGGCTGGGACAGGGGAGGACTGAAGCTTTCTTT; CDR3 protein: CAGGLGQGRTEAFF
clone size: -; J gene: TRBJ1-4; V gene: TRBV5-1; D gene: TRBD1; CDR3 DNA: TGCGCCAGCAGCTTGGCACCGGGACAGGGAGGTCGGTACGCTAATGAAAAACTGTTTTTT; CDR3 protein: CASSLAPGQGGRYANEKLFF
clone size: -; J gene: TRBJ2-7; V gene: TRBV13; D gene: -; CDR3 DNA: TGTGCCAGCAGCTTGCTCCGGGGCACCTACGAGCAGTACTTC; CDR3 protein: CASSLLRGTYEQYF
clone size: -; J gene: TRBJ2-3; V gene: TRBV13; D gene: -; CDR3 DNA: TGTGCCAGCAGCTTAGAGAAGGATACGCAGTATTTT; CDR3 protein: CASSLEKDTQYF
clone size: -; J gene: TRBJ1-5; V gene: TRBV19; D gene: -; CDR3 DNA: TGTGCCAGTAGTGTGGATTGGGGGGGCGTCAATCAGCCCCAGCATTTT; CDR3 protein: CASSVDWGGVNQPQHF
clone size: -; J gene: TRBJ1-4; V gene: TRBV19; D gene: TRBD1; CDR3 DNA: TGTGCCAGTGCGACCCTACCCGCACAGGGGGCTGACGAAAAACTGTTTTTT; CDR3 protein: CASATLPAQGADEKLFF
clone size: -; J gene: TRBJ2-7; V gene: TRBV7-9; D gene: TRBD1; CDR3 DNA: TGTGCCAGCAGCTTTGAAGGGGGCGTCTACGAGCAGTACTTC; CDR3 protein: CASSFEGGVYEQYF
clone size: -; J gene: TRBJ2-2; V gene: TRBV7-9; D gene: -; CDR3 DNA: TGTGCCAGCAGCTTTATGGACACCGGGGAGCTGTTTTTT; CDR3 protein: CASSFMDTGELFF
clone size: -; J gene: TRBJ2-5; V gene: TRBV6-5; D gene: -; CDR3 DNA: TGTGCCAGCAGTTACTCGCGGGGGACCCAGTACTTC; CDR3 protein: CASSYSRGTQYF
clone size: -; J gene: TRBJ1-1; V gene: TRBV6-5; D gene: -; CDR3 DNA: TGTGCCAGCAGCCTCGGGACGAACACTGAAGCTTTCTTT; CDR3 protein: CASSLGTNTEAFF
clone size: -; J gene: TRBJ2-1; V gene: TRBV19; D gene: -; CDR3 DNA: TGTGCCAGTAGTAGCCGGACCGTGCTCTCCTACAATGAGCAGTTCTTC; CDR3 protein: CASSSRTVLSYNEQFF